These 8 T cell receptor beta chains were all obtained from the same sample, sequenced in a study of response to subunit inactivated influenza vaccine. Each CDR3 protein gets one entry after TCRdb re-called the RT-PCR reads with MiXCR. The sample yields 700,000 to 900,000 distinct CDR3 sequences, about 20% seen once. The material was PBMCs from blood, obtained roughly 5 days after vaccination. All receptors derive from a man between 45 and 60 years old who received an inactivated influenza vaccine.

The CDR3 reads CSAGGTLVYEQYF. CDR3 bases: TGCAGTGCGGGCGGCACCCTAGTCTACGAGCAGTACTTC. The J gene is TRBJ2-7, the V gene TRBV20-1; D gene uncertain. The CDR3 contains 13 residues. The germline gives CDR1 DFQATT, CDR2 SNEGSKA (reference sequence). Trimming stripped 6 bases from V and 3 bases from J, with 15 bases between.

This clonotype has more than one count but fewer than ten. The chain couples TRBV10-2 to TRBJ2-7; a possible D gene is TRBD1 (6 bases). CDR1 is WSHSY, CDR2 SAAADI, per germline. CDR3 length: 13 residues. The V end lost 8 bases, the J end lost 0 bases, and 11 bases lay between the germline ends. The CDR3 is CASVDRSSYEQYF. In DNA, the CDR3 is TGCGCCAGCGTAGACAGGAGCTCCTACGAGCAGTACTTC.

The V call is TRBV10-3, the J call TRBJ2-3; 11 bases match TRBD2. With 4 bases clipped from V and 5 bases from J, the junction kept 5 bases outside the gene matches. The CDR3 extends over 15 amino acids. Germline CDR1 and CDR2: ENHRY and SYGVKD. CDR3 DNA: TGTGCCATCAGTGGCGTAGCGGGAGGGCGAGATACGCAGTATTTT. Its translation is CAISGVAGGRDTQYF.

The V gene is TRBV2, the J gene TRBJ2-6, with TRBD1 matching over 7 bases. J was trimmed by 1 base and V by 6 bases; bases with no gene match: 6. The germline V gene has CDR1 SNHLY and CDR2 FYNNEI. The CDR3 runs to 16 residues. This CDR3 is CASRGQSLSGANVLTF. In DNA form, the CDR3 reads TGTGCCAGCAGGGGACAGTCCCTTTCTGGGGCCAACGTCCTGACTTTC.

This clonotype came up many times. The junction differs from germline at one of its ends, possibly a read error. The genes are TRBV6-5 and TRBJ2-1; D is undetermined. The length of the CDR3 is 12 residues. Germline lookup yields CDR1 MNHEY and CDR2 SVGAGI. CDR3 DNA sequence: TGTGCCAGCAGTCCTCCGGGCCCCCGTTGGGACTTC. This translates into CASSPPGPRWDF.

The chain is built from TRBV29-1 and TRBJ2-5; 11 bases line up with TRBD2. This CDR3 spans 15 amino acids. V lost 6 bases to trimming and J lost 1 base; unmatched junction nucleotides: 7. Germline V gene sequence: CDR1 SQVTM, CDR2 ANQGSEA. As DNA, the CDR3 is TGCAGCGTGAGATTAGCGGGAGGGCCCCAAGAGACCCAGTACTTC. Amino acids: CSVRLAGGPQETQYF.

This chain connects TRBV29-1 to TRBJ2-1; 8 nucleotides match TRBD2. The J segment lost 2 bases and the V segment lost 6 bases, leaving 9 bases of the junction unmatched. The germline gives CDR1 SQVTM, CDR2 ANQGSEA. The CDR3 is 15 amino acids. The DNA of the CDR3 is TGCAGCGTCCTCCTACTAGCGGATACCTACAATGAGCAGTTCTTC. Protein: CSVLLLADTYNEQFF.

The rearrangement uses TRBV11-2 and TRBJ2-7, with D tentatively TRBD2 (6 bases). The CDR3 runs to 12 residues. CDR1 is SGHAT, CDR2 FQNNGV, per germline. V was clipped by 7 bases and J by 6 bases, with 13 bases between them. CDR3 residues: CASTQLGGEQYF. For the CDR3, the DNA is TGTGCCAGCACCCAGTTGGGGGGCGAGCAGTACTTC.